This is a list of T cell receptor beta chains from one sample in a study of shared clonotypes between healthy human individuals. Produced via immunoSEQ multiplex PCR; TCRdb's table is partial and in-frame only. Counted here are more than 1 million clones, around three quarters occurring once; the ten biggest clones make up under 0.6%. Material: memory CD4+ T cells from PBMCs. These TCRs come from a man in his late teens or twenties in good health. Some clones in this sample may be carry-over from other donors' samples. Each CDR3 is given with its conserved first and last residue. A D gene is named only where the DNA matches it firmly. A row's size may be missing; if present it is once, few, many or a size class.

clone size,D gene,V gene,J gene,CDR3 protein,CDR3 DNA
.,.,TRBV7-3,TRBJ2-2,CASSVTKRQGGMTGELFF,TGTGCCAGCAGCGTAACGAAGAGACAGGGAGGGATGACCGGGGAGCTGTTTTTT
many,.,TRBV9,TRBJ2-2,CASSPRTSTGELFF,TGTGCCAGCAGCCCCCGGACTTCCACCGGGGAGCTGTTTTTT
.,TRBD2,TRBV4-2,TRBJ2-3,CASSHSGASTDTQYF,TGTGCCAGCAGCCATAGCGGGGCTAGCACAGATACGCAGTATTTT
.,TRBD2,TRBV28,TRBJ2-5,CASSASSGSLQETQYF,TGTGCCAGCAGTGCCTCCAGCGGGAGCCTCCAAGAGACCCAGTACTTC
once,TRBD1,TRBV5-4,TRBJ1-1,CASSSTGGDTEAFF,TGTGCCAGCAGCTCTACAGGGGGAGACACTGAAGCTTTCTTT
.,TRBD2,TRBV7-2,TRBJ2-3,CASSLSTLAGDTQYF,TGTGCCAGCAGCTTAAGTACCCTAGCGGGGGATACGCAGTATTTT
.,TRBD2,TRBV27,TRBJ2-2,CASSLWQGRASGRALQTGELFF,TGTGCCAGCAGTTTATGGCAGGGTAGGGCTAGCGGGAGGGCCCTTCAAACCGGGGAGCTGTTTTTT
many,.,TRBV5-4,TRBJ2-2,CASSQQGNTGELFF,TGTGCCAGCAGCCAACAGGGGAACACCGGGGAGCTGTTTTTT
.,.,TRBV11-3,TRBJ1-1,CASSNTVGEAFF,TGTGCCAGCAGCAACACAGTTGGTGAAGCTTTCTTT
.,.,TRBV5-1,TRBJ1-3,CASSFRGSGSNTIYF,TGCGCCAGCAGCTTCCGGGGGTCCGGCTCAAACACCATATATTTT
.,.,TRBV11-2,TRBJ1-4,CASSFSRGSEKLFF,TGTGCCAGCAGCTTTAGCCGGGGAAGCGAAAAACTGTTTTTT
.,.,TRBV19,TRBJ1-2,CASSIAPRGYGYTF,TGTGCCAGTAGTATAGCCCCACGGGGGTATGGCTACACCTTC
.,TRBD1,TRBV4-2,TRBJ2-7,CASSQATGSEQYF,TGTGCCAGCAGCCAAGCGACAGGGAGCGAGCAGTACTTC
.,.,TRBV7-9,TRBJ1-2,CASSLVPANYGYTF,TGTGCCAGCAGCTTAGTTCCAGCAAACTATGGCTACACCTTC
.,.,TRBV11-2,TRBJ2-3,CASSLAGGLGTDTQYF,TGTGCCAGCAGCTTAGCCGGGGGGCTTGGGACAGATACGCAGTATTTT
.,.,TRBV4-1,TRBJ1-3,CASSPLAGRGNTIYF,TGCGCCAGCAGCCCCTTAGCAGGGCGAGGAAACACCATATATTTT